This TCR beta chain emerged from a study of T cell responses to AZD1222 COVID-19 vaccine. Study-level findings and limits: Donors skewed white British and female; clonal diversity was possibly underestimated. Dominant CD4 TCR responses targeted spike regions 160-218 and 743-854.

Trimming left V 3 bases short and J 1 base short, with 12 bases between. The CDR3 length is 15 residues. Germline V gene lookup returns CDR1 MDHEN and CDR2 SYDVKM. Sequenced by immunoSEQ multiplex PCR; TCRdb stores in-frame clones only, minus some. The sample has approximately 100,000 clones, under 95% seen once; the top ten hold roughly 5.4%. Concerning this clone: Its specificity is not known.

The starting material was peripheral blood, obtained on day 0 of AZD1222 vaccination. The receptor's source is an adult in good health. The rearrangement joins TRBV28 to TRBJ2-5; D possibly corresponds to TRBD2 (5 bases). The CDR3 region is CASSFPEGTQETQYF. The CDR3, as DNA: TGTGCCAGCAGTTTCCCCGAGGGAACCCAAGAGACCCAGTACTTC.